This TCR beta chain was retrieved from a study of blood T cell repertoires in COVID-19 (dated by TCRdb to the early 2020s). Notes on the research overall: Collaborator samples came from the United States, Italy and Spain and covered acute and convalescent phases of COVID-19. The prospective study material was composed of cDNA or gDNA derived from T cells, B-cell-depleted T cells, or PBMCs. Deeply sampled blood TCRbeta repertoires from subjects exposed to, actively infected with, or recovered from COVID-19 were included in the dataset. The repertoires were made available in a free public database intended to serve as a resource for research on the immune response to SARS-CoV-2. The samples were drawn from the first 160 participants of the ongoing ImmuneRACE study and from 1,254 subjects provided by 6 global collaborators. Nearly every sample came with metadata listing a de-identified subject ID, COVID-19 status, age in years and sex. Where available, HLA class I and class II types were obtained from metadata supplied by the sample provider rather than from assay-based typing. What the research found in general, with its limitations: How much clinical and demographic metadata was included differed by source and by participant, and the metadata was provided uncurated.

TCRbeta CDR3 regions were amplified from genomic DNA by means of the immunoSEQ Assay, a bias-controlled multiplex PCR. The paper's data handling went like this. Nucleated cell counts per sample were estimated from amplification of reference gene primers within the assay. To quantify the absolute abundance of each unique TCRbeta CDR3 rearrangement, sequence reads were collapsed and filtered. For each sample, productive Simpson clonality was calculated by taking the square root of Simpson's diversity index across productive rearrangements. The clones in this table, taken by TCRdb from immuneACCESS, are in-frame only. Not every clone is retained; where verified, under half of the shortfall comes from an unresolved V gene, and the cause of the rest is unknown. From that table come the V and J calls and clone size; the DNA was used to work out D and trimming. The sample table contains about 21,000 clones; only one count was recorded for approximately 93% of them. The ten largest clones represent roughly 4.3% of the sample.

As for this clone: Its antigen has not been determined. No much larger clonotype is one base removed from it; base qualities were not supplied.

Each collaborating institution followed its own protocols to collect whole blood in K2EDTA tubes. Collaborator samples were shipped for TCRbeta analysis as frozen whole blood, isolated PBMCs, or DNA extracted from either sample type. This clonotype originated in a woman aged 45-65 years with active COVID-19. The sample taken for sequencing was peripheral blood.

The CDR3 reads CASSQRRAGEQYF. DNA sequence: TGCGCCAGCAGCCAGCGGCGGGCGGGGGAGCAGTACTTC. This receptor chain uses TRBV4-1 and TRBJ2-7, with a tentative D gene TRBD2 over 6 matching bases. Based on the germline V gene, the CDR1 and CDR2 sequences are MGHRA and YSYEKL. The CDR3 holds 13 amino acids from the cysteine to the phenylalanine. Only the CDR3 portion is preserved as DNA: 39 bases, with reading frame beginning at the first base. V loses 3 bases of germline sequence and J loses 7 bases, and the interval between the two ends is 13 bases.